This TCR beta chain was captured by sequencing in a study of T cells in localized non-small cell lung cancer. Study-level results: Longer overall survival associated with higher blood T cell density; shorter survival with higher adjacent-lung clonality. The greatest T cell clonality was found in uninvolved adjacent lung (higher than in tumor).

Remarks on this clone: Antigen unknown.

V shed 6 bases and J 10 bases; nucleotides not matched to a gene: 10. This CDR3 spans 14 amino acids. Germline-derived CDR1 and CDR2 are SQVTM and ANQGSEA. Produced via immunoSEQ multiplex PCR; TCRdb's table is partial and in-frame only. The data hold tens of thousands of clones, with approximately 86% observed a single time. The sample was peripheral blood, taken before any cancer treatment. The clonotype comes from a man aged 18-49 years with stage I lung adenocarcinoma. The V gene is TRBV29-1, the J gene TRBJ2-1, with TRBD1 matching 12 bases. For the CDR3, the DNA is TGCAGCGTCGCCGGGACAGGGGGCTGGAGGGAGCAGTTCTTC. This encodes CSVAGTGGWREQFF.